Presented here are 25 T cell receptor beta chains from one specimen sequenced in a study of siplizumab effects on memory and regulatory T cells. Measured with immunoSEQ multiplex PCR; TCRdb has only the in-frame clones, and not every one. This table has about 100,000 clones, approximately 90% appearing once. Specimen: Tregs sorted from blood. These receptors came from a human donor in good health.

In this sample, this clone turned up a few times. The chain recombines TRBV2 with TRBJ1-2, with 8 positions matching TRBD1. This CDR3 region has 13 residues. The germline V gene encodes CDR1 SNHLY and CDR2 FYNNEI. With 3 bases clipped from V and 10 bases from J, the junction kept 7 bases outside the gene matches. CDR3 loop: CASSDGDRFLYTF. The CDR3 DNA reads as TGTGCCAGCAGTGATGGGGACAGGTTCCTCTACACCTTC.

The rearrangement links TRBV9 to TRBJ1-3; D is uncertain. Looked up from germline, CDR1 is SGDLS and CDR2 is YYNGEE. This CDR3 comprises 14 residues. V lost 6 bases, J lost 0 bases, and 10 bases lay in between. Here the CDR3 reads CASTDLSSGNTIYF. DNA for the CDR3: TGTGCCAGCACCGATTTGAGCTCTGGAAACACCATATATTTT.

The chain is built from TRBV19 and TRBJ2-1; D is unresolved. Germline V lookup: CDR1 LNHDA, CDR2 SQIVND (reference sequence). Trimming took off 2 bases at V and 6 bases at J, with 11 bases between the two ends. There are 14 residues in the CDR3. Written as DNA, the CDR3 is TGTGCCAGTAGTATAACTGGGGTCCGCAATGAGCAGTTCTTC. It codes for CASSITGVRNEQFF.

V usage is TRBV10-2 and J usage is TRBJ2-3; the D gene is possibly TRBD2 (5 bases). V was shortened by 6 bases and J by 0 bases, with 10 bases between the two germline ends. Germline V gene lookup returns CDR1 WSHSY and CDR2 SAAADI. The CDR3 is made up of 14 amino acids. CDR3 DNA: TGCGCCAGCAGACTAAGGACTAGCACAGATACGCAGTATTTT. Translated, it gives CASRLRTSTDTQYF.

V and J are TRBV6-5 and TRBJ2-7; D unclear. The germline CDR1 and CDR2 sequences are MNHEY and SVGAGI. The CDR3 is 14 residues long. With 0 bases removed from V and 0 bases from J, the gap between germline ends came to 6 bases. The CDR3 DNA is TGTGCCAGCAGTTACTCGTTCGGCTCCTACGAGCAGTACTTC. Amino acids: CASSYSFGSYEQYF.

The gene calls are TRBV2 and TRBJ2-1; 13 nucleotides line up with TRBD2. Germline lookup yields CDR1 SNHLY and CDR2 FYNNEI. V lost 6 bases, J lost 7 bases, and 3 bases stayed unmatched. The CDR3 runs 14 residues. CDR3 coding DNA: TGTGCCAGCAGACTAGCGGGAGGGCCGAATGAGCAGTTCTTC. Amino acid sequence: CASRLAGGPNEQFF.

CDR3: CASSVSGRGETQYF. As DNA, the CDR3 is TGTGCCAGCAGCGTTAGCGGGAGAGGAGAGACCCAGTACTTC. The gene calls are TRBV9 and TRBJ2-5, with 9 nucleotides matching TRBD2. The germline V gene has CDR1 SGDLS and CDR2 YYNGEE. V lost 2 bases to trimming and J lost 4 bases; unmatched junction nucleotides: 3. The CDR3 totals 14 residues.

In this sample, this clone turned up once. The V and J genes are TRBV5-1 and TRBJ2-1; D is possibly TRBD1 (6 bases). Deletions cut 4 bases from V and 10 bases from J, with 15 bases between. The germline CDR1 and CDR2 sequences are SGHRS and YFSETQ. The CDR3 runs 13 residues. CDR3 in DNA: TGCGCCAGCAGCCGAACGGACAGCAGCGAGCAGTTCTTC. Its protein is CASSRTDSSEQFF. Together with reference TRBV5-1 and TRBJ2-1, the CDR3 gives the full variable domain: KAGVTQTPRYLIKTRGQQVTLSCSPISGHRSVSWYQQTPGQGLQFLFEYFSETQRNKGNFPGRFSGRQFSNSRSEMNVSTLELGDSALYLCASSRTDSSEQFFGPGTRLTVL.

The genes are TRBV1 and TRBJ2-7; the table's D call of TRBD2 was not tested on the DNA. TRBV1 is termed a pseudogene. CDR3 size: 15 residues. CDR3 DNA sequence: TGCACCAGCAGCCAAGGGTTCGGAGATCCCTACGAGCAGTACTTC. Translated, it gives CTSSQGFGDPYEQYF.

V is TRBV7-8 and J is TRBJ2-7; no reliable D call. The CDR3 is 12 residues long. V was cut by 3 bases and J by 7 bases, with 10 bases left in between. In germline, CDR1 is SGHVS, CDR2 FQNEAQ. DNA of the CDR3: TGTGCCAGCAGCTTGACCCGCGAGGAGCAGTACTTC. It is translated as CASSLTREEQYF.

V and J are TRBV6-5 and TRBJ2-2; possibly TRBD2 for D (6 bases). The germline V and J ends were trimmed by 4 bases and 0 bases, with 12 bases remaining between them. Germline V gives CDR1 MNHEY, CDR2 SVGAGI. The CDR3 is made up of 16 amino acids. The CDR3 nucleotides read TGTGCCAGCAGTTGGCGGGGAAACTCGAACACCGGGGAGCTGTTTTTT. Encoded protein: CASSWRGNSNTGELFF.

The rearrangement links TRBV18 to TRBJ1-2; TRBD1 agrees at 9 bases. CDR1 and CDR2 from the germline V gene are KGHSH and LQKENI. V shed 3 bases, J shed 4 bases, and the junction held 9 bases outside the gene matches. The CDR3 is 16 residues long. The DNA for the CDR3 is TGTGCCAGCTCACCGCAACAGGGGGCGCGGGTCTATGGCTACACCTTC. Residues: CASSPQQGARVYGYTF.

V is TRBV6-1 and J is TRBJ2-1; the D gene is possibly TRBD2 (5 bases). The CDR3 spans 11 residues. Trimming stripped 10 bases from V and 9 bases from J, with 13 bases between. Germline CDR1 is MNHNS and CDR2 is SASEGT. The CDR3 loop reads CAISEDFEQFF. CDR3 nucleotides: TGTGCCATCTCCGAGGACTTTGAGCAGTTCTTC.

The rearrangement links TRBV6-6 to TRBJ2-3, with TRBD2 matching over 8 bases. The CDR3 is 16 residues long. Trimming removed 2 bases from V and 5 bases from J; junction bases left unmatched: 9. Germline values: CDR1 MNHNY, CDR2 SVGAGI (reference sequence). The CDR3 bases are TGTGCCAGCAGTTACCCGTCAGCGGGAGAGGGAGATACGCAGTATTTT. This codes for CASSYPSAGEGDTQYF.

V is TRBV27 and J is TRBJ2-1; D is perhaps TRBD2 (6 bases). This CDR3 is 15 amino acids long. Trimming took off 4 bases at V and 4 bases at J, with 14 bases between the two ends. The germline V gene encodes CDR1 MNHEY and CDR2 SMNVEV (reference sequence). CDR3 sequence: CASSYLRGTYNEQFF. The CDR3 nucleotides are TGTGCCAGCAGTTATCTGCGCGGGACGTACAATGAGCAGTTCTTC.

A single count supports this clone. This chain joins TRBV7-8 and TRBJ2-5; no clear D gene. The CDR3 length is 13 residues. Trimming removed 1 base at V and 2 bases at J, with 5 bases between. Germline CDR1 reads SGHVS; CDR2 reads FQNEAQ. The DNA of the CDR3 is TGTGCCAGCAGCTTAGGGCAGCAAGAGACCCAGTACTTC. Its translation: CASSLGQQETQYF. The variable domain in full, completed from reference TRBV7-8 and TRBJ2-5, reads GAGVSQSPRYKVAKRGQDVALRCDPISGHVSLFWYQQALGQGPEFLTYFQNEAQLDKSGLPSDRFFAERPEGSVSTLKIQRTQQEDSAVYLCASSLGQQETQYFGPGTRLLVL.

This sequence joins TRBV7-8 and TRBJ1-3; D gene uncertain. V was clipped by 5 bases and J by 4 bases, with 15 bases between them. The CDR3 extends over 15 amino acids. Looked up from germline, CDR1 is SGHVS and CDR2 is FQNEAQ. CDR3 protein: CASSRQYFEGNTIYF. CDR3 nucleotides: TGTGCCAGCAGCCGACAATATTTTGAGGGAAACACCATATATTTT.

The chain combines TRBV6-5 with TRBJ2-7; 11 nucleotides match TRBD2. The CDR3 consists of 15 residues. V lost 0 bases, J lost 6 bases, and 4 bases stayed unmatched. In germline, CDR1 is MNHEY, CDR2 SVGAGI. This chain's CDR3 is CASSYSTLAGGEQYF. The CDR3 DNA follows: TGTGCCAGCAGTTACTCGACCCTAGCGGGAGGCGAGCAGTACTTC.

The chain recombines TRBV10-3 with TRBJ2-3; possibly TRBD1 or TRBD2 for D (5 bases each). CDR1 is ENHRY, CDR2 SYGVKD, per germline. This CDR3 is 20 amino acids long. V dropped 4 bases and J dropped 0 bases, with 26 bases sitting between them. DNA for the CDR3: TGTGCCATCAGTGGGTATATGCCAGTAGCGCCCGGGACGAGCACAGATACGCAGTATTTT. This encodes CAISGYMPVAPGTSTDTQYF.

The chain carries TRBV6-5 and TRBJ2-7; D may be TRBD2 (7 bases). Germline CDR1 reads MNHEY; CDR2 reads SVGAGI. Trimming took 8 bases from V and 4 from J, leaving 18 bases between them. The CDR3 is 14 residues long. CDR3 loop: CASVGWGGSYEQYF. As DNA, the CDR3 is TGTGCCAGCGTCGGATGGGGGGGCAGTTACGAGCAGTACTTC.

This clone has only one observation. The rearrangement links TRBV5-4 to TRBJ1-5, with D possibly matching TRBD1 (6 bases). CDR3 length: 17 residues. Germline CDR1 is SGHNT and CDR2 is YYREEE (reference sequence). V gave up 0 bases and J gave up 0 bases, with 13 bases separating them. CDR3 sequence (DNA): TGTGCCAGCAGCTTGGACGGGGTGGGGGCTAGCAATCAGCCCCAGCATTTT. Residues: CASSLDGVGASNQPQHF.

This chain uses TRBV5-4 with TRBJ1-6; D may be TRBD1 (6 bases). The V gene lost 3 bases and the J gene lost 8 bases, with 21 bases spanning the gap. The CDR3 length is 17 residues. Germline V gene lookup returns CDR1 SGHNT and CDR2 YYREEE (reference sequence). The CDR3 coding sequence is TGTGCCAGCAGCTCGAGGTTATTTGGGGGGCTGGATTCACCCCTCCACTTT. Its protein is CASSSRLFGGLDSPLHF.

The rearrangement uses TRBV5-1 and TRBJ1-4; a weak D match, TRBD1 (6 bases). The CDR3 contains 14 residues. The germline V and J ends were trimmed by 0 bases and 10 bases, with 13 bases remaining between them. The germline gives CDR1 SGHRS, CDR2 YFSETQ. The CDR3 DNA is TGCGCCAGCAGCTTGGAGGGGGGCACTGGAAAACTGTTTTTT. Translation: CASSLEGGTGKLFF.

V usage is TRBV28 and J usage is TRBJ1-2, with D possibly being TRBD1 (6 bases). The CDR3 consists of 13 residues. Germline V gives CDR1 MDHEN, CDR2 SYDVKM. The ends were cut back, 6 bases at V and 7 bases at J, with 15 bases in the middle. The CDR3 sequence is CASRIQGYAGYTF. In DNA form, the CDR3 reads TGTGCCAGCAGAATACAGGGTTATGCTGGCTACACCTTC.

The chain links TRBV6-1 to TRBJ2-5, with 11 nucleotides matching TRBD2. This CDR3 is built from 18 residues. J was trimmed by 5 bases and V by 4 bases; bases with no gene match: 15. Germline assignment: CDR1 MNHNS and CDR2 SASEGT. The CDR3, as DNA: TGTGCCAGCAGTGCGGGTCTAGCGGGAGGTTCAAAAGTGGAGACCCAGTACTTC. This translates into CASSAGLAGGSKVETQYF.